The following is a TCR beta chain sequence with its context. This entry comes from a study of blood T cell repertoires in COVID-19. Here immunoSEQ multiplex PCR was the method, and the copy in TCRdb shows in-frame clones only, minus some. Here the sample spans some 58,000 clones, roughly four fifths being singletons. The CDR3 runs to 16 residues. Unmatched junction bases numbered 12, after V lost 4 bases and J lost 4 bases. CDR1 is SGDLS, CDR2 YYNGEE, per germline. The sample consisted of peripheral blood. The rearrangement uses TRBV9 and TRBJ2-3, with 7 bases identical to TRBD1. The clonotype originates from a man aged 50-59 years with COVID-19, enrolled during active disease. As DNA, the CDR3 is TGTGCCAGCAGCCTTAGAGGAGACAGGGTTTCAGATACGCAGTATTTT. It is translated as CASSLRGDRVSDTQYF.